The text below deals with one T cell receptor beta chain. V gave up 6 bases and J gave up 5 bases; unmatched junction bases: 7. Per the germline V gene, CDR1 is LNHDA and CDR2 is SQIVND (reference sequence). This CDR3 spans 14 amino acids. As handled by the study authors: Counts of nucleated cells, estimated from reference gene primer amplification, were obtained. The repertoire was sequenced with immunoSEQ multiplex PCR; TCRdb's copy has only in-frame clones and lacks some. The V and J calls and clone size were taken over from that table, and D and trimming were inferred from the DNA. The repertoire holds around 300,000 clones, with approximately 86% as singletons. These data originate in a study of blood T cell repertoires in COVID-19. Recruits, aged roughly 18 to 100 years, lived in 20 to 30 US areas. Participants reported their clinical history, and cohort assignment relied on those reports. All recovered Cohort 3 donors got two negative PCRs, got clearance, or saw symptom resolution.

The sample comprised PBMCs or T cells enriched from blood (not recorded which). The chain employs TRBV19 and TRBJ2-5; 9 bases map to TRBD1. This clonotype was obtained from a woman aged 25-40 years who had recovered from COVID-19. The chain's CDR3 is CASRTGGKGETQYF. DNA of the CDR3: TGTGCCAGTAGGACAGGGGGGAAGGGGGAGACCCAGTACTTC.